This T cell receptor (beta chain) was recorded in a study of radiation and T cells in renal cell carcinoma. Time point indicated: baseline pretreatment blood. Treatment here: 15 Gy SBRT to primary tumor, nephrectomy 4 weeks later. The repertoire was sequenced with immunoSEQ multiplex PCR; TCRdb's copy has only in-frame clones and lacks some. The table lists 120,000 to 150,000 clones, around 89% of them singletons, with about 4.3% in the top ten. The length of the CDR3 is 13 residues. V was pared by 11 bases and J by 2 bases, with 6 bases of the junction left unmatched. The germline CDR1 and CDR2 sequences are LNHDA and SQIVND (reference sequence).

The J gene is TRBJ2-1, the V gene TRBV19; TRBD1 aligns across 7 bases. This receptor was obtained from a woman aged 70-85 years with renal cell carcinoma. This specimen consisted of blood, obtained from a patient whose treatment included radiotherapy and nephrectomy. This CDR3 reads CAGYRGAYNEQFF. CDR3 sequence (DNA): TGTGCCGGATACAGGGGAGCCTACAATGAGCAGTTCTTC.